One sample yielded the 24 T cell receptor beta chains listed below, sequenced in a study of cytomegalovirus exposure and HLA in healthy donors. PCR was performed using 60 Vbeta and 13 Jbeta primers. Repertoires were generated with immunoSEQ multiplex PCR, while TCRdb's copy carries only in-frame clones and drops some. The data show about 130,000 clones, 70% to 85% seen once. Sequenced input: PBMCs. These receptors all stem from a boy aged 2-9 years in good health and CMV-seronegative.

This clone was observed a few times. The junction does not match germline at one end; this may be a read error. The CDR3 bases are TGCGCCAGCAGCCAAGCGCGGAGGGGGACAGGGGCTGAAGCTTTCTTT. As protein: CASSQARRGTGAEAFF. This rearrangement joins TRBV7-9 to TRBJ1-1; 10 nucleotides match TRBD1. This CDR3 region has 16 residues. The germline CDR1 and CDR2 sequences are SEHNR and FQNEAQ (reference sequence).

The chain links TRBV9 to TRBJ1-1, with D perhaps matching TRBD1 (6 bases). The germline CDR1 and CDR2 sequences are SGDLS and YYNGEE. The length of the CDR3 is 16 residues. Trimming removed 3 bases from V and 0 bases from J, with 15 bases in between. The DNA of the CDR3 is TGTGCCAGCAGCGCCCCGCGGGGGGACATGAACACTGAAGCTTTCTTT. Protein sequence: CASSAPRGDMNTEAFF.

The chain joins TRBV7-9 to TRBJ1-3; possibly TRBD1 for D (5 bases). The CDR3 is made up of 14 amino acids. With 4 bases removed from V and 5 bases from J, the gap between germline ends came to 12 bases. The germline V gene has CDR1 SEHNR and CDR2 FQNEAQ (reference sequence). Written as DNA, the CDR3 is TGTGCCAGCAGCTCCATGGACATTAGAAACACCATATATTTT. Its protein product is CASSSMDIRNTIYF.

The chain is built from TRBV6-5 and TRBJ2-1; 11 nucleotides match TRBD2. Germline V gene sequence: CDR1 MNHEY, CDR2 SVGAGI. Unmatched junction bases numbered 9, after V lost 6 bases and J lost 8 bases. The CDR3 spans 15 residues. The CDR3 here is CASRASGTSGHEQFF. The CDR3 DNA reads TGTGCCAGCAGAGCCTCCGGGACTAGCGGCCATGAGCAGTTCTTC.

The genes are TRBV28 and TRBJ2-5, with D possibly TRBD2 on 5 matching bases. Trimming cost V 5 bases and J 5 bases, with 18 bases left between them. The CDR3 consists of 15 residues. Germline V CDR1 and CDR2: MDHEN, SYDVKM. The CDR3 loop is CASSPRSWGEETQYF. CDR3 nucleotide sequence: TGTGCCAGCAGTCCAAGAAGTTGGGGAGAGGAGACCCAGTACTTC.

The chain links TRBV29-1 to TRBJ1-2, with a weak D call TRBD1 (6 bases). Deletions cut 6 bases from V and 8 bases from J, with 19 bases between. Germline V gives CDR1 SQVTM, CDR2 ANQGSEA. This CDR3 has 13 residues. The CDR3 spells CSVQGSRSGGYTF. The CDR3 bases are TGCAGCGTCCAGGGGTCCCGATCGGGCGGCTACACCTTC.

The chain is built from TRBV7-8 and TRBJ2-7; the D is unclear. V was trimmed by 4 bases and J by 2 bases, leaving 9 bases between them. Germline V lookup: CDR1 SGHVS, CDR2 FQNEAQ. This CDR3 contains 13 residues. CDR3 in amino acids: CASSSYATYEQYF. The CDR3 DNA is TGTGCCAGCAGCTCCTATGCAACCTACGAGCAGTACTTC.

A few counts support this clone. This sequence joins TRBV14 and TRBJ2-6, with no clear D. Germline assignment: CDR1 SGHDN and CDR2 FVKESK. Trimming removed 1 base from V and 1 base from J, with 8 bases in between. CDR3 length: 16 amino acids. CDR3 sequence reads: CASSQVRVSGANVLTF. CDR3 DNA sequence: TGTGCCAGCAGCCAAGTTCGAGTATCTGGGGCCAACGTCCTGACTTTC.

This chain connects TRBV5-1 to TRBJ2-2; 9 bases fit TRBD2. The trim removed 3 bases at V and 3 bases at J, leaving 6 bases unmatched. The CDR3 length is 16 residues. CDR1 is SGHRS, CDR2 YFSETQ, per germline. The CDR3 is CASSSASGAHTGELFF. The CDR3 DNA is TGCGCCAGCAGCTCCGCTAGCGGGGCTCACACCGGGGAGCTGTTTTTT.

CDR3 residues: CASRGQGAYEQYF. The CDR3 nucleotides read TGTGCCAGCCGAGGACAGGGAGCCTACGAGCAGTACTTC. The J gene is TRBJ2-7, the V gene TRBV6-6, with 8 bases aligning to TRBD1. The V gene's germline CDR1 is MNHNY and CDR2 SVGAGI (reference sequence). The CDR3 has 13 amino acids. The trim removed 8 bases at V and 2 bases at J, leaving 5 bases unmatched.

The gene calls are TRBV2 and TRBJ2-5; 7 nucleotides line up with TRBD2. Unmatched junction bases numbered 5, after V lost 6 bases and J lost 1 base. From germline, CDR1 is SNHLY and CDR2 FYNNEI. The CDR3 sequence is 14 residues long. CDR3 loop: CASRAGLLQETQYF. The CDR3, as DNA: TGTGCCAGCAGAGCGGGACTGCTCCAAGAGACCCAGTACTTC.

The rearrangement uses TRBV9 and TRBJ2-3; D not resolved. This CDR3 contains 13 residues. V lost 4 bases and J 0 bases, leaving 6 bases between the germline ends. The V gene's germline CDR1 is SGDLS and CDR2 YYNGEE. The DNA for the CDR3 is TGTGCCAGCAGCTTTCCTAGCACAGATACGCAGTATTTT. It yields the protein CASSFPSTDTQYF. The variable domain in full, with the rest retrieved from reference TRBV9 and TRBJ2-3, is DSGVTQTPKHLITATGQRVTLRCSPRSGDLSVYWYQQSLDQGLQFLIQYYNGEERAKGNILERFSAQQFPDLHSELNLSSLELGDSALYFCASSFPSTDTQYFGPGTRLTVL.

This chain uses TRBV27 with TRBJ1-3, with 8 bases aligning to TRBD1. The CDR3 spans 13 residues. Germline CDR1 reads MNHEY; CDR2 reads SMNVEV (reference sequence). The J segment lost 16 bases and the V segment lost 5 bases, leaving 13 bases of the junction unmatched. The CDR3 here is CASSAGTGLIEYF. CDR3 bases: TGTGCCAGCAGTGCCGGGACAGGTCTTATTGAGTATTTT.

The sample holds one count of this clone. The chain couples TRBV5-1 to TRBJ1-2; TRBD1 might be the D (6 bases). V shed 1 base and J shed 7 bases, with 11 bases lying between them. The germline V gene has CDR1 SGHRS and CDR2 YFSETQ. The CDR3 contains 13 residues. CDR3 DNA: TGCGCCAGCAGCTTGAGACAGGAAAGTGGCTACACCTTC. Translated, it gives CASSLRQESGYTF.

Remarks on this clone: At one end the junction does not follow the germline gene, possibly because of a read error. The chain uses TRBV7-9 and TRBJ1-1; TRBD1 aligns across 8 bases. The CDR3 has 15 residues. Per the germline V gene, CDR1 is SEHNR and CDR2 is FQNEAQ (reference sequence). The CDR3 DNA reads as TGTTCCAGCAGTCTACAGACAGGGGCCAACACTGAAGCTTTCTTT. This gives the protein CSSSLQTGANTEAFF.

The table lists this clone with a count of one. The chain combines TRBV5-1 with TRBJ1-2, with 11 bases lining up with TRBD1. The CDR3 is 15 amino acids. J gave up 8 bases and V 0 bases, and 6 bases lay outside the gene matches. Germline V lookup: CDR1 SGHRS, CDR2 YFSETQ. CDR3 in DNA: TGCGCCAGCAGCTTGGTCCTGGGACAGGGGGTCGGCTACACCTTC. Translating it yields CASSLVLGQGVGYTF.

The V gene is TRBV7-9, the J gene TRBJ1-1; D gene ambiguous. CDR3 length: 13 residues. V lost 5 bases to trimming and J lost 2 bases, with 9 bases between them. Germline values: CDR1 SEHNR, CDR2 FQNEAQ (reference sequence). The CDR3 region is CASSVEQNTEAFF. In nucleotides, the CDR3 is TGTGCCAGCAGCGTCGAACAAAACACTGAAGCTTTCTTT.

The chain couples TRBV19 to TRBJ1-5, with 7 bases that match TRBD1. V was pared by 2 bases and J by 3 bases, with 13 bases of the junction left unmatched. The CDR3 is made up of 18 amino acids. The V gene's germline CDR1 is LNHDA and CDR2 SQIVND (reference sequence). DNA for the CDR3: TGTGCCAGTAGTATATCCTATGACAGGGAAGGCTCCAATCAGCCCCAGCATTTT. Translation gives CASSISYDREGSNQPQHF.

The chain uses TRBV6-6 and TRBJ1-5; D call uncertain. There are 13 residues in the CDR3. In germline, CDR1 is MNHNY, CDR2 SVGAGI (reference sequence). Trimming removed 7 bases at V and 7 bases at J, with 14 bases between. CDR3: CASTGYIEQPQHF. CDR3 bases: TGTGCCAGCACGGGTTATATTGAACAGCCCCAGCATTTT.

The genes are TRBV2 and TRBJ1-5, with D perhaps TRBD1 (5 bases). V was shortened by 8 bases and J by 4 bases, with 18 bases between the two germline ends. The CDR3 has 15 amino acids. Germline CDR1 and CDR2: SNHLY and FYNNEI. CDR3 sequence reads: CASLGETGWNQPQHF. CDR3 coding DNA: TGTGCCAGCCTGGGTGAAACAGGTTGGAATCAGCCCCAGCATTTT.

This chain uses TRBV6-4 with TRBJ2-3, with 8 bases that match TRBD2. The V and J ends lost 5 bases and 2 bases, in that order; junction bases with no gene match: 3. This CDR3 region has 14 residues. The germline gives CDR1 MRHNA, CDR2 SNTAGT. CDR3 loop: CASSPGGDTDTQYF. CDR3 nucleotide sequence: TGTGCCAGCAGTCCGGGAGGGGACACAGATACGCAGTATTTT.

The J gene is TRBJ1-1, the V gene TRBV19; tentatively, D is TRBD1 (6 bases). CDR1 LNHDA and CDR2 SQIVND come from the germline V gene (reference sequence). This CDR3 region has 15 residues. V was clipped by 5 bases and J by 1 base, with 14 bases between them. The CDR3 is CASSPTRGRNTEAFF. CDR3 in DNA: TGTGCCAGTAGTCCTACCAGGGGTAGGAACACTGAAGCTTTCTTT.

The V gene is TRBV5-1, the J gene TRBJ2-3; 10 bases are a match to TRBD2. V shed 2 bases and J 2 bases; nucleotides not matched to a gene: 14. The germline CDR1 and CDR2 sequences are SGHRS and YFSETQ. This CDR3 is 19 amino acids long. CDR3 protein: CASSFLGEREGLDTDTQYF. The CDR3 DNA sequence: TGCGCCAGCAGCTTCCTGGGGGAGCGGGAGGGCCTAGACACAGATACGCAGTATTTT.

The V gene is TRBV15, the J gene TRBJ2-4; 7 positions match TRBD1. The CDR3 runs 19 residues. Trimming took 0 bases from V and 1 from J; bases not matched to a gene: 12. The germline V gene has CDR1 LNHNV and CDR2 YYDKDF (reference sequence). CDR3 loop: CATSRERGLWDNAKNIQYF. In DNA, the CDR3 is TGTGCCACCAGCAGAGAGAGGGGGCTATGGGATAACGCCAAAAACATTCAGTACTTC.